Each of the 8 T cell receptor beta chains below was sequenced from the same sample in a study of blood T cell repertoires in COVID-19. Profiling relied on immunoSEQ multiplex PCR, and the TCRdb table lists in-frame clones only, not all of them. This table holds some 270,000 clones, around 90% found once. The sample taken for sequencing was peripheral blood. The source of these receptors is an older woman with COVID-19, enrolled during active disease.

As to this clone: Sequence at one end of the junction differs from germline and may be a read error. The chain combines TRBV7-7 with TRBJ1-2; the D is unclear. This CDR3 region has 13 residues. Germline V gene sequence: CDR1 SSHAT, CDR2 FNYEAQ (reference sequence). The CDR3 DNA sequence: TGTGCTAGCAGCCCCCTAGAGGGCTATGGCTACACCTTC. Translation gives CASSPLEGYGYTF.

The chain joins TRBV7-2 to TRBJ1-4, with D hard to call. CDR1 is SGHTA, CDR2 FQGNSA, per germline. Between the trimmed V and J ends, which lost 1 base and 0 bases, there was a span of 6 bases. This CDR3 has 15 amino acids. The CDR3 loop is CASSLEPATNEKLFF. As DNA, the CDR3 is TGTGCCAGCAGCTTAGAACCGGCAACTAATGAAAAACTGTTTTTT.

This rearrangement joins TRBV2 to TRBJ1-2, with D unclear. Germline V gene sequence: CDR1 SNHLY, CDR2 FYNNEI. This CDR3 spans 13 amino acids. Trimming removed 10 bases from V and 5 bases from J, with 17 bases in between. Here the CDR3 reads CANSKLGPYGYTF. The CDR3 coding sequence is TGTGCCAATTCGAAACTGGGCCCTTATGGCTACACCTTC.

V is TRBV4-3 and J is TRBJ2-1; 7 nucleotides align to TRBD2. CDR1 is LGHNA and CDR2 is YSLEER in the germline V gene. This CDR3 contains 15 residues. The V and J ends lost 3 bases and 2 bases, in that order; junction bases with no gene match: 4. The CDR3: CASSQVGGAYNEQFF. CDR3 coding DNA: TGCGCCAGCAGCCAGGTGGGGGGGGCCTACAATGAGCAGTTCTTC.

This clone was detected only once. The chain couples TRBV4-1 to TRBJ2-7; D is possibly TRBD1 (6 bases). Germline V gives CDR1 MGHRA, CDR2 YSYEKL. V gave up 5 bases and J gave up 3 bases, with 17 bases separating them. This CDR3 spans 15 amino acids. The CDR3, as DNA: TGCGCCAGCAGCTTCGGTCGGGACATAGGCTACGAGCAGTACTTC. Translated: CASSFGRDIGYEQYF.

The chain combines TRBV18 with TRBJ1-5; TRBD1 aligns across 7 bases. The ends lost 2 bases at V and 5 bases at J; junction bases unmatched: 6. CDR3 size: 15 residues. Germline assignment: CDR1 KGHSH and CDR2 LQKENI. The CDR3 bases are TGTGCCAGCTCACCAAAGGAGGGGGCTCATCAGCCCCAGCATTTT. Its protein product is CASSPKEGAHQPQHF.

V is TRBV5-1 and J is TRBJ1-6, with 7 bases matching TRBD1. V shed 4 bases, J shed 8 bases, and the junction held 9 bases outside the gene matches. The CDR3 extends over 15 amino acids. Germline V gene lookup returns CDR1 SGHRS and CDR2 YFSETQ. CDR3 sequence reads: CASSVDRVQYSPLHF. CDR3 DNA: TGCGCCAGCAGCGTTGACAGGGTCCAGTATTCACCCCTCCACTTT.

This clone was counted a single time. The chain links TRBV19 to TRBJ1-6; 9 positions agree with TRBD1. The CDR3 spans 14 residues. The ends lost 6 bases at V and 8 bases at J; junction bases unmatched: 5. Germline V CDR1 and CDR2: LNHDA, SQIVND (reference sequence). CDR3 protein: CASRLRQGDSPLHF. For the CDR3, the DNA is TGTGCCAGTAGATTACGACAGGGGGATTCACCCCTCCACTTT.